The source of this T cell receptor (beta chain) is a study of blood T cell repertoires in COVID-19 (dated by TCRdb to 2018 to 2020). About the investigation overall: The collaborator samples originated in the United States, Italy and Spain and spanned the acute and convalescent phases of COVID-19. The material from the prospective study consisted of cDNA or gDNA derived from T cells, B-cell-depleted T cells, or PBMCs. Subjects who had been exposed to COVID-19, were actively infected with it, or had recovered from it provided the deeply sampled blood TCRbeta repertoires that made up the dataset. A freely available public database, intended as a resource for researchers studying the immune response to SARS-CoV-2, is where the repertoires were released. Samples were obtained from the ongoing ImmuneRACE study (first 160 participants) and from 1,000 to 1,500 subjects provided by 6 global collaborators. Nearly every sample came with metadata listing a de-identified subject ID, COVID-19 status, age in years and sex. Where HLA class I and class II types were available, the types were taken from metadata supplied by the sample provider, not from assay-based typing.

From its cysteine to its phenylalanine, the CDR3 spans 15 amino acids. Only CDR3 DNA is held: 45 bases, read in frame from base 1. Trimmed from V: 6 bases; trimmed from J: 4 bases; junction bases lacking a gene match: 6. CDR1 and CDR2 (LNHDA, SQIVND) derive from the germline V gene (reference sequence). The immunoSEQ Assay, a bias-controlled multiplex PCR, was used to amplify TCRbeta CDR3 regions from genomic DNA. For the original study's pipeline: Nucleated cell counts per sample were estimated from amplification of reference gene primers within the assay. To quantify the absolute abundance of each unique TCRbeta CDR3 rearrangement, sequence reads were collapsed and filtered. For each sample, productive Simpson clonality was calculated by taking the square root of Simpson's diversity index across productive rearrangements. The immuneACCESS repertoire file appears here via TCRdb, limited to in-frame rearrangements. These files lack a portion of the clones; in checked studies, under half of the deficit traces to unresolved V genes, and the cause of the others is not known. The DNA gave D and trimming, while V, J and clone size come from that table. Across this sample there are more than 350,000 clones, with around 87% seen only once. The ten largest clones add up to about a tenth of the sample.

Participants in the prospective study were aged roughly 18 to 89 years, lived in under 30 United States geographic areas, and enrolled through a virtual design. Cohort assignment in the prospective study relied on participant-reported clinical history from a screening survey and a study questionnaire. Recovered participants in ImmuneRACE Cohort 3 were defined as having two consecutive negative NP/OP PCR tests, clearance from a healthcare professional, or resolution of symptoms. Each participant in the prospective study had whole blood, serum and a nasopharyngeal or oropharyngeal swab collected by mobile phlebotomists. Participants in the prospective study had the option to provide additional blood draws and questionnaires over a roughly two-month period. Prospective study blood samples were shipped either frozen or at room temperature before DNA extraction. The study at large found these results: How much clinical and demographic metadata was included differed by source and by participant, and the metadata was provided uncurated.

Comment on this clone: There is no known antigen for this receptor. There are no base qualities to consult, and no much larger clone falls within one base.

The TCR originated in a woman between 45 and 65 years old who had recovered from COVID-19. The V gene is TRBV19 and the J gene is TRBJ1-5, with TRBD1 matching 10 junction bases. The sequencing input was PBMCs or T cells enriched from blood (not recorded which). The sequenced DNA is TGTGCCAGTAGGACAGGGGGCAATTGGAATCAGCCCCAGCATTTT. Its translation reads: CASRTGGNWNQPQHF.